The 7 T cell receptor beta chains given below trace back to one sample, sequenced in a study of Graves' ophthalmopathy and Graves' hyperthyroidism. The authors amplified TCR beta CDR3 regions, and they did so from RNA transcripts for repertoire sequencing. An opening RT-PCR round employed HTBI primers and preceded a second-round multiplex PCR. MiXCR, applied by TCRdb to the multiplex PCR reads, yields one record per CDR3 protein. This table has about 210,000 distinct CDR3 sequences, 25% to 30% appearing once. Sequencing used peripheral blood. All receptors come from a man over 45 with Graves' ophthalmopathy.

The gene calls are TRBV19 and TRBJ1-5; D gene unclear. This CDR3 comprises 13 residues. Germline loops: CDR1 LNHDA, CDR2 SQIVND (reference sequence). Deletions cut 5 bases from V and 1 base from J, with 6 bases between. CDR3 sequence: CASSVQSNQPQHF. The CDR3 region has the DNA TGTGCCAGTAGTGTGCAGAGCAATCAGCCCCAGCATTTT.

This clonotype has at least ten counts. The rearrangement joins TRBV19 to TRBJ2-7; D unclear. The V gene lost 4 bases and the J gene lost 0 bases, with 7 bases spanning the gap. The CDR3 has 13 residues. Germline loops: CDR1 LNHDA, CDR2 SQIVND (reference sequence). The CDR3 nucleotides read TGTGCCAGTAGTACCAGCATCTCCTACGAGCAGTACTTC. Protein: CASSTSISYEQYF.

The rearrangement uses TRBV11-3 and TRBJ2-5; D ambiguous. This CDR3 has 13 residues. Per the germline V gene, CDR1 is SGHNT and CDR2 is YENEEA. V was shortened by 5 bases and J by 1 base, with 8 bases between the two germline ends. The CDR3 protein is CASSKQSQETQYF. DNA of the CDR3: TGTGCCAGCAGCAAGCAGAGCCAAGAGACCCAGTACTTC. The full variable domain, in which reference TRBV11-3 and TRBJ2-5 provide the parts outside the CDR3, is EAGVVQSPRYKIIEKKQPVAFWCNPISGHNTLYWYLQNLGQGPELLIRYENEEAVDDSQLPKDRFSAERLKGVDSTLKIQPAELGDSAVYLCASSKQSQETQYFGPGTRLLVL.

This clonotype was picked up many times. This chain connects TRBV6-1 to TRBJ1-5; D gene uncertain. The ends were cut back, 4 bases at V and 6 bases at J, with 13 bases in the middle. Germline V gene data show CDR1 as MNHNS and CDR2 as SASEGT. The CDR3 has 14 residues. CDR3 in amino acids: CASSASAEIQPQHF. As DNA, the CDR3 is TGTGCCAGCAGTGCCTCCGCCGAAATTCAGCCCCAGCATTTT.

At least ten counts were recorded for this clonotype. V gene TRBV7-9 combines with J gene TRBJ2-2, with TRBD2 identical over 8 bases. The CDR3 sequence is 14 residues long. CDR1 is SEHNR and CDR2 is FQNEAQ in the germline V gene (reference sequence). With 4 bases clipped from V and 5 bases from J, the junction kept 3 bases outside the gene matches. The CDR3 coding sequence is TGTGCCAGCAGCTGGACTAGCCTAACCGGGGAGCTGTTTTTT. This translates into CASSWTSLTGELFF.

This clonotype appeared many times. The chain is built from TRBV5-1 and TRBJ1-1; 7 bases fit TRBD1. Germline V gives CDR1 SGHRS, CDR2 YFSETQ. V dropped 3 bases and J dropped 8; count of bases not matched to a gene: 7. The CDR3 has 13 amino acids. The CDR3 DNA reads as TGCGCCAGCAGCTGGGAACAGGGGCTCGAAGCTTTCTTT. Translated, it gives CASSWEQGLEAFF.

This clonotype was detected ten times or more. The CDR3 loop is CASGAGLSSYEQYF. CDR3 nucleotide sequence: TGTGCCAGCGGAGCGGGTCTGAGCTCCTACGAGCAGTACTTC. V and J are TRBV2 and TRBJ2-7; possibly TRBD2 for D (6 bases). The ends were cut back, 8 bases at V and 0 bases at J, with 14 bases in the middle. The CDR3 runs 14 residues. Germline CDR1 is SNHLY and CDR2 is FYNNEI.